These 2 T cell receptor beta chains were sequenced from one sample in a study of Ad26.COV2.S vaccination and SARS-CoV-2 variants. Measured with immunoSEQ multiplex PCR; TCRdb has only the in-frame clones, and not every one. The table records approximately 340,000 clones, around 92% of them present only once. The sample was peripheral blood, taken after recovery from COVID-19. The receptors shown here come from a human donor who had recovered from COVID-19.

This clone showed up just once. The chain has TRBV27 and TRBJ1-2; D possibly corresponds to TRBD1 (5 bases). V was trimmed by 0 bases and J by 4 bases, leaving 15 bases between them. This CDR3 region has 16 residues. CDR1 is MNHEY and CDR2 is SMNVEV in the germline V gene (reference sequence). The chain's CDR3 is CASSLSGTSTVYGYTF. The CDR3 coding sequence is TGTGCCAGCAGTTTATCGGGGACCTCTACAGTCTATGGCTACACCTTC.

This chain joins TRBV6-5 and TRBJ1-2; TRBD1 aligns across 7 bases. Germline CDR1 MNHEY, CDR2 SVGAGI. The CDR3 sequence is 13 residues long. The ends lost 7 bases at V and 4 bases at J; junction bases unmatched: 6. In DNA, the CDR3 is TGTGCCAGCAATACACAGGGGTCCTATGGCTACACCTTC. Translating gives CASNTQGSYGYTF.